This TCR beta chain emerged from a study of cytomegalovirus exposure and HLA in healthy donors. Across the study: Earlier findings included some 120 million unique TCR beta sequences obtained from 180 million or so T cells. Notes on the study in general: Researchers left out some V segments, among them TRBV6-2 and TRBV6-3, as indistinguishable.

Notes on this clone: Its antigen is not identified.

60 Vbeta and 13 Jbeta primers were used in PCR. Profiling relied on immunoSEQ multiplex PCR, and the TCRdb table lists in-frame clones only, not all of them. The sample includes around 190,000 clones, more than 65% of them seen just once. V gave up 0 bases and J gave up 5 bases; unmatched junction bases: 5. The CDR3 length is 15 residues. Germline values: CDR1 SGHDT, CDR2 YYEEEE. This chain connects TRBV5-6 to TRBJ2-1; 7 nucleotides match TRBD2. The sequence derives from a female donor in good health and CMV-seronegative. Material: PBMCs. CDR3 in DNA: TGTGCCAGCAGCTTGGAGGGAGGGGCTCACAATGAGCAGTTCTTC. Translating it yields CASSLEGGAHNEQFF. Complete variable domain (other parts from reference TRBV5-6 and TRBJ2-1): DAGVTQSPTHLIKTRGQQVTLRCSPKSGHDTVSWYQQALGQGPQFIFQYYEEEERQRGNFPDRFSGHQFPNYSSELNVNALLLGDSALYLCASSLEGGAHNEQFFGPGTRLTVL.